This T cell receptor beta chain was recovered during a study of blood T cell repertoires in COVID-19. Study context: T cells, B-cell-depleted T cells, or PBMCs provided the cDNA or gDNA that served as material.

Germline CDR1 and CDR2: SGHNT and YYREEE (reference sequence). The CDR3 is made up of 14 amino acids. The J segment lost 5 bases and the V segment lost 4 bases, leaving 5 bases of the junction unmatched. As processed by the authors: Reference gene primer amplification in the assay estimated nucleated cell counts. Sequencing used immunoSEQ multiplex PCR; TCRdb keeps in-frame clones, though not all of them. Clone size and the V and J calls come from that table; the DNA yielded D and trimming. The sample records 90,000 to 120,000 clones, approximately 93% being singletons. This chain uses TRBV5-4 with TRBJ2-5, with TRBD2 identical over 10 bases. Sequenced sample: peripheral blood. This receptor was taken from a man aged 55 to 70 with acute or convalescent COVID-19. The DNA for the CDR3 is TGTGCCAGCAGCCTAGCGGGAGTGGTTGAGACCCAGTACTTC. Encoded protein: CASSLAGVVETQYF.